Shown below are 14 T cell receptor beta chains from a single sample sequenced in a study of blood T cell repertoires in COVID-19. Assay used: immunoSEQ multiplex PCR; TCRdb lists only in-frame clones, some missing. The sample lists 180,000 or so clones, 75% to 90% occurring once. The sample consisted of peripheral blood. These receptors were obtained from a woman in her sixties with acute or convalescent COVID-19.

The chain carries TRBV7-9 and TRBJ2-3, with 9 bases aligning to TRBD1. The germline CDR1 and CDR2 sequences are SEHNR and FQNEAQ (reference sequence). V was clipped by 2 bases and J by 4 bases; unmatched bases: 4. This CDR3 region has 15 residues. The DNA of the CDR3 is TGTGCCAGCAGCTTAACCGGGACAGGGCCAGATACGCAGTATTTT. Its translation: CASSLTGTGPDTQYF.

V is TRBV5-8 and J is TRBJ1-4; D is possibly TRBD1 (5 bases). The V gene lost 4 bases and the J gene lost 0 bases, with 10 bases spanning the gap. The CDR3 runs 15 residues. Germline CDR1 SGHTS, CDR2 YDEGEE. CDR3 residues: CASSLQDATNEKLFF. The DNA for the CDR3 is TGTGCCAGCAGCCTACAGGATGCAACTAATGAAAAACTGTTTTTT.

This clone was counted only a few times. The chain employs TRBV5-5 and TRBJ2-4, with 9 positions matching TRBD2. CDR1 and CDR2 from the germline V gene are SGHKS and YYEKEE (reference sequence). CDR3 length equals 15 residues. V shed 5 bases, J shed 6 bases, and the junction held 9 bases outside the gene matches. CDR3: CASSLAGPPGNIQYF. The CDR3 region has the DNA TGTGCCAGCAGTCTAGCGGGACCACCGGGAAACATTCAGTACTTC.

The genes are TRBV5-4 and TRBJ1-4, with 7 bases identical to TRBD1. The V gene's germline CDR1 is SGHNT and CDR2 YYREEE (reference sequence). This CDR3 is built from 16 residues. The trim removed 0 bases at V and 1 base at J, leaving 3 bases unmatched. As DNA, the CDR3 is TGTGCCAGCAGCTTGGGGGGACAGAGAACTAATGAAAAACTGTTTTTT. Its translation: CASSLGGQRTNEKLFF.

The chain recombines TRBV6-5 with TRBJ2-7, with D maybe TRBD1 (7 bases). This CDR3 contains 10 residues. V was trimmed by 11 bases and J by 7 bases, leaving 12 bases between them. Germline-derived CDR1 and CDR2 are MNHEY and SVGAGI. CDR3 bases: TGTGCCGCAGGGGGGCGGGAGCAGTACTTC. Amino acid sequence: CAAGGREQYF.

A remark on this clone: The identical CDR3 is also encoded by other nucleotide sequences in the sample. V is TRBV5-1 and J is TRBJ1-1; the D is unclear. V lost 5 bases to trimming and J lost 0 bases, with 8 bases between them. The germline gives CDR1 SGHRS, CDR2 YFSETQ. This CDR3 has 13 residues. The CDR3 coding sequence is TGCGCCAGCAGTTCCGGGATGAACACTGAAGCTTTCTTT. Its translation is CASSSGMNTEAFF. Full variable domain (missing parts from reference TRBV5-1 and TRBJ1-1): KAGVTQTPRYLIKTRGQQVTLSCSPISGHRSVSWYQQTPGQGLQFLFEYFSETQRNKGNFPGRFSGRQFSNSRSEMNVSTLELGDSALYLCASSSGMNTEAFFGQGTRLTVV.

The chain couples TRBV19 to TRBJ1-2; a possible D gene is TRBD1 (6 bases). The V gene lost 5 bases and the J gene lost 1 base, with 17 bases spanning the gap. CDR1 and CDR2 from the germline V gene are LNHDA and SQIVND (reference sequence). The CDR3 runs 16 residues. The CDR3 sequence: CASSPGGIGHNYGYTF. CDR3 coding DNA: TGTGCCAGTAGTCCGGGGGGCATCGGCCATAACTATGGCTACACCTTC.

The chain couples TRBV7-8 to TRBJ1-3; perhaps TRBD1 as D (6 bases). Trimming pared 6 bases from V and 8 bases from J, leaving 23 bases between. The germline CDR1 and CDR2 sequences are SGHVS and FQNEAQ. CDR3 length: 16 amino acids. CDR3 protein: CASSTVGDRFLDTIYF. The CDR3 region has the DNA TGTGCCAGCAGTACCGTGGGTGACAGGTTTTTGGACACCATATATTTT.

This chain connects TRBV11-2 to TRBJ2-4; a possible D gene is TRBD2 (5 bases). CDR1 and CDR2 from the germline V gene are SGHAT and FQNNGV. CDR3 length equals 17 residues. V shed 5 bases and J shed 1 base, with 18 bases lying between them. This chain's CDR3 is CASSPDAGVAAKNIQYF. DNA of the CDR3: TGTGCCAGCAGCCCCGATGCGGGTGTAGCGGCCAAAAACATTCAGTACTTC.

The chain couples TRBV10-3 to TRBJ2-3, with TRBD1 matching 7 bases. The CDR3 is 13 residues long. V gave up 11 bases and J gave up 2 bases; unmatched junction bases: 7. Germline V gives CDR1 ENHRY, CDR2 SYGVKD. Here the CDR3 DNA reads TGTGCCCTGAGGGACAGCCTCACAGATACGCAGTATTTT. Protein: CALRDSLTDTQYF.

The rearrangement links TRBV18 to TRBJ1-2; the match to TRBD1 covers 8 bases. The CDR3 sequence is 14 residues long. Germline V gene data show CDR1 as KGHSH and CDR2 as LQKENI. V lost 2 bases, J lost 8 bases, and 7 bases stayed unmatched. This CDR3 reads CASSPSTGARGYTF. DNA of the CDR3: TGTGCCAGCTCACCATCGACAGGGGCTAGGGGCTACACCTTC.

This clone came up once. The chain combines TRBV24-1 with TRBJ2-1; weak D call: TRBD2 (9 bases). The CDR3 is made up of 17 amino acids. The V end was cut by 9 bases, the J end by 1 base, with 21 bases between. The germline V gene encodes CDR1 KGHDR and CDR2 SFDVKD. CDR3 DNA sequence: TGTGCCACCTCTAGCGGGACAGGATTGGGGTCCTACAATGAGCAGTTCTTC. Its translation is CATSSGTGLGSYNEQFF.

This chain uses TRBV15 with TRBJ2-1, with 8 bases lining up with TRBD1. V gave up 3 bases and J gave up 6 bases; unmatched junction bases: 7. CDR3 length: 15 residues. Germline lookup yields CDR1 LNHNV and CDR2 YYDKDF (reference sequence). The CDR3, as DNA: TGTGCCACCAGCAGCGGGACAGGTTTTTTCAATGAGCAGTTCTTC. It is translated as CATSSGTGFFNEQFF.

The chain carries TRBV9 and TRBJ1-1, with a tentative D call TRBD1 (5 bases). This CDR3 comprises 15 residues. Per germline, CDR1 SGDLS and CDR2 YYNGEE. V was trimmed by 0 bases and J by 1 base, leaving 10 bases between them. This chain's CDR3 is CASSVDYRQNTEAFF. The CDR3 bases are TGTGCCAGCAGCGTAGATTACAGGCAGAACACTGAAGCTTTCTTT.